What follows describes a single T cell receptor beta chain. The antigen remains undetermined. Data came from immunoSEQ multiplex PCR; TCRdb stores just in-frame clones and leaves some out. Here the sample spans tens of thousands of clones, about 91% being singletons. This CDR3 is built from 15 residues. Trimming removed 4 bases at V and 3 bases at J, with 10 bases between. Germline CDR1 is LNHDA and CDR2 is SQIVND (reference sequence). These data originate in a study of neoadjuvant nivolumab and ipilimumab in lung cancer. The study, taken as a whole, reports: Compared with tumor-adjacent uninvolved lung, resected tumors showed greater richness and clonality. Only a small number of samples underwent TCR sequencing. Higher pretherapy blood TCR richness went with higher resected-tumor richness.

Sequenced material: peripheral blood, taken before neoadjuvant nivolumab, alone or with ipilimumab. The chain combines TRBV19 with TRBJ2-6; D unclear. This sequence was found in an adult with non-small cell lung cancer. The DNA for the CDR3 is TGTGCCAGTAGTACGACGGGTGGTGGGGCCAACGTCCTGACTTTC. As protein: CASSTTGGGANVLTF.